This T cell receptor beta chain was sequenced for a study of T cell responses to AZD1222 COVID-19 vaccine. Some clones are missing from TCRdb's copy, which holds only in-frame ones; the method was immunoSEQ multiplex PCR. The sample yields some 120,000 clones, around 84% seen once. Overall study results and limits: A mostly white British donor set with more females was recruited, and clonal diversity was possibly underestimated. Repertoire sampling happened only post peak T cell response. Unmutated variant regions are reportedly the target of nearly half of TCRs that are spike-specific.

A note on this clone: Its antigen is still unknown.

V was cut by 4 bases and J by 0 bases, with 10 bases left in between. Germline V lookup: CDR1 SGHRS, CDR2 YFSETQ. This CDR3 has 15 residues. Whether given at about 4 or about 12 weeks, second doses were pooled. The genes are TRBV5-1 and TRBJ1-4; D call uncertain. The material sequenced was peripheral blood, taken 28 days after the second AZD1222 dose. The TCR comes from an adult who received the AZD1222 COVID-19 vaccine. CDR3 bases: TGCGCCAGCAGCGCCACGGCTACAACTAATGAAAAACTGTTTTTT. Translated: CASSATATTNEKLFF.